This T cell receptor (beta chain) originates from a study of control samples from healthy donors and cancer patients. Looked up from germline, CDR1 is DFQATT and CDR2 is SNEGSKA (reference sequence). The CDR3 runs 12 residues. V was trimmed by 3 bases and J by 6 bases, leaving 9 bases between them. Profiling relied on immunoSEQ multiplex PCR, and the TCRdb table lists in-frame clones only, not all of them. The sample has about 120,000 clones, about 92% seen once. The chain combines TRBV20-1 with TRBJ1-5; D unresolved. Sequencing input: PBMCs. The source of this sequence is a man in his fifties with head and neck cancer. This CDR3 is CSASVGPQPQHF. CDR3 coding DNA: TGCAGTGCTAGTGTAGGTCCTCAGCCCCAGCATTTT.